These T cell receptor beta chains were read from a single sample in a study of blood T cell repertoires in COVID-19. Repertoires were generated with immunoSEQ multiplex PCR, while TCRdb's copy carries only in-frame clones and drops some. Of roughly 90,000 clones listed, under 85% were seen once; the top ten hold 3%. Sequencing was done on a sample of peripheral blood. These receptors were taken from a woman of 80 years or more with COVID-19, enrolled during active disease. Both conserved end residues are part of each CDR3. A D gene is named only where the DNA matches it firmly. A clone size is listed for some rows: how often the clone was seen (once, few, many), or a class if it is expanded.

j_call,d_call,v_call,clone_size,cdr3_aa,cdr3_nt
TRBJ2-3,TRBD2,TRBV6-2/TRBV6-3,.,CASRLAGGPGDTQYF,TGTGCCAGCCGCCTTGCGGGGGGGCCGGGAGATACGCAGTATTTT
TRBJ1-2,TRBD1,TRBV3-1/TRBV3-2,.,CASSQLQSGQGGYGYTF,TGTGCCAGCAGCCAGTTACAGTCTGGACAGGGGGGATATGGCTACACCTTC
TRBJ1-2,.,TRBV5-5,.,CASSQGHLANYGYTF,TGTGCCAGCAGCCAGGGCCACCTCGCTAACTATGGCTACACCTTC
TRBJ2-2,TRBD1,TRBV29-1,.,CSVVQGAPGGELFF,TGCAGCGTTGTGCAGGGGGCTCCTGGCGGGGAGCTGTTTTTT
TRBJ2-3,.,TRBV5-1,.,CASSLVGGGGTDTQYF,TGCGCCAGCAGCTTGGTTGGGGGCGGCGGCACAGATACGCAGTATTTT
TRBJ2-5,.,TRBV9,.,CASSSRSQGPETQYF,TGTGCCAGCAGCTCTCGGTCTCAGGGCCCGGAGACCCAGTACTTC
TRBJ2-4,.,TRBV19,.,CASSIERERSKNIQYF,TGTGCCAGTAGTATTGAAAGGGAGCGGTCCAAAAACATTCAGTACTTC
TRBJ1-4,.,TRBV4-3,.,CASSQDTGIWKLFF,TGCGCCAGCAGCCAAGATACGGGGATTTGGAAACTGTTTTTT
TRBJ2-5,TRBD1,TRBV5-1,.,CASSLTGGLETQYF,TGCGCCAGCAGCTTAACAGGGGGCCTTGAGACCCAGTACTTC
TRBJ1-6,.,TRBV6-5,.,CASSYSHGQGPLHF,TGTGCCAGCAGTTACTCCCATGGGCAGGGTCCCCTCCACTTT
TRBJ2-7,TRBD2,TRBV27,.,CASSLAGAYSYEQYF,TGTGCCAGCAGTTTAGCGGGAGCGTACTCCTACGAGCAGTACTTC
TRBJ2-1,.,TRBV25-1,.,CASSPGGIGTSYNEQFF,TGTGCCAGCAGCCCCGGGGGAATAGGGACCTCCTACAATGAGCAGTTCTTC
TRBJ2-1,.,TRBV7-2,.,CASSSSGVSYNEQFF,TGTGCCAGCAGCTCTTCAGGGGTCTCCTACAATGAGCAGTTCTTC
TRBJ2-2,.,TRBV28,.,CATEGHPNTGELFF,TGTGCCACCGAGGGACACCCGAACACCGGGGAGCTGTTTTTT
TRBJ2-3,TRBD1,TRBV2,.,CASSVFTGGTDTQYF,TGTGCCAGCAGTGTTTTTACAGGGGGCACAGATACGCAGTATTTT
TRBJ2-1,.,TRBV7-2,.,CASSPRGQAYNEQFF,TGTGCCAGCAGTCCCAGGGGCCAGGCCTACAATGAGCAGTTCTTC
TRBJ2-1,TRBD1,TRBV13,.,CASSRNTGGQYNEQFF,TGTGCCAGCAGTCGGAATACAGGGGGCCAATACAATGAGCAGTTCTTC
TRBJ1-4,.,TRBV28,once,CASLRQDEKLFF,TGTGCCAGCCTTCGACAGGATGAAAAACTGTTTTTT
TRBJ2-1,TRBD2,TRBV6-2/TRBV6-3,.,CASSRLAHEQFF,TGTGCCAGCAGCCGACTAGCCCATGAGCAGTTCTTC
TRBJ2-2,TRBD2,TRBV2,few,CASNRDGGYIGELFF,TGTGCCAGCAACCGGGACGGGGGGTACATCGGGGAGCTGTTTTTT
TRBJ2-7,TRBD2,TRBV6-5,.,CASTLRTSGDREQYF,TGTGCCAGCACTCTGAGGACTAGCGGGGACCGGGAGCAGTACTTC
TRBJ1-3,.,TRBV15,once,CATSRDRAGNTIYF,TGTGCCACCAGCAGAGACAGGGCTGGAAACACCATATATTTT
TRBJ2-7,TRBD2,TRBV6-5,.,CASSYARGDSYEQYF,TGTGCCAGCAGTTACGCGCGGGGGGACTCCTACGAGCAGTACTTC
TRBJ1-4,.,TRBV5-1,.,CASSLARGGDEKLFF,TGCGCCAGCAGCTTGGCCCGGGGCGGGGATGAAAAACTGTTTTTT
TRBJ2-7,TRBD2,TRBV12-5,.,CASGFPETSGRSGSYEQYF,TGTGCTAGTGGCTTCCCGGAGACTAGCGGGAGATCGGGCTCCTACGAGCAGTACTTC
TRBJ2-7,.,TRBV11-1,.,CASSRRGGESYEQYF,TGTGCCAGCAGCCGGAGGGGGGGGGAATCCTACGAGCAGTACTTC
TRBJ2-1,TRBD2,TRBV11-3,.,CASSSSGTSGYNEQFF,TGTGCCAGCAGCTCCTCCGGGACTAGCGGTTACAATGAGCAGTTCTTC
TRBJ1-1,TRBD1,TRBV27,.,CASRSPGQGRTEAFF,TGTGCCAGCAGATCTCCGGGACAGGGTCGGACTGAAGCTTTCTTT
TRBJ2-3,TRBD2,TRBV11-3,.,CASSLEPSGATDTQYF,TGTGCCAGCAGCTTAGAACCAAGCGGGGCGACAGATACGCAGTATTTT
TRBJ2-6,.,TRBV4-1,.,CASSQEWGSGVSGANVLTF,TGCGCCAGCAGCCAGGAGTGGGGGTCAGGGGTCTCTGGGGCCAACGTCCTGACTTTC
TRBJ2-5,TRBD2,TRBV11-2,once,CASSYRAGGQETQYF,TGTGCCAGCAGCTACCGAGCGGGGGGCCAAGAGACCCAGTACTTC
TRBJ1-6,.,TRBV10-2,.,CASSDPGSPLHF,TGCGCCAGCAGTGATCCCGGGTCACCCCTCCACTTT
TRBJ2-1,TRBD1,TRBV11-2,.,CASGGQGALEQFF,TGTGCCAGCGGAGGTCAGGGGGCCTTGGAGCAGTTCTTC
TRBJ2-6,TRBD1,TRBV5-1,.,CASSPGTGHDVLTF,TGCGCCAGCAGCCCTGGGACAGGCCATGACGTCCTGACTTTC
TRBJ2-2,.,TRBV2,large,CASSENRGGWAGELFF,TGTGCCAGCAGTGAAAATAGGGGCGGCTGGGCCGGGGAGCTGTTTTTT
TRBJ2-1,.,TRBV10-3,.,CAISESGFSSYNEQFF,TGTGCCATCAGTGAGTCCGGGTTTAGCTCCTACAATGAGCAGTTCTTC
TRBJ1-3,.,TRBV5-8,.,CASSLETGAWGANTIYF,TGTGCCAGCAGCTTGGAAACTGGGGCTTGGGGCGCAAACACCATATATTTT
TRBJ2-3,.,TRBV7-2,few,CASSLVSAADTQYF,TGTGCCAGCAGCTTAGTCTCGGCGGCAGATACGCAGTATTTT
TRBJ2-7,.,TRBV4-1,few,CASSPHGKGPYEQYF,TGCGCCAGCAGCCCACATGGGAAGGGGCCCTACGAGCAGTACTTC
TRBJ1-3,.,TRBV2,.,CASRGSSGNTIYF,TGTGCCAGCAGGGGGAGCTCTGGAAACACCATATATTTT
TRBJ2-3,.,TRBV4-3,.,CASSQDRRSWGTDTQYF,TGCGCCAGCAGCCAAGATAGGAGGTCATGGGGCACAGATACGCAGTATTTT
TRBJ1-3,.,TRBV30,.,CAWGTGISGNTIYF,TGTGCCTGGGGAACAGGGATCTCTGGAAACACCATATATTTT
TRBJ1-5,.,TRBV21-1,.,CARGDGNNQPQHF,TGTGCCAGGGGTGACGGGAACAATCAGCCCCAGCATTTT
TRBJ2-3,TRBD1,TRBV6-5,.,CASSLTGSFTDTQYF,TGTGCCAGCAGTCTGACAGGGAGCTTCACAGATACGCAGTATTTT
TRBJ2-3,.,TRBV10-3,.,CATLDYFGDTQYF,TGTGCCACCTTGGACTACTTCGGAGATACGCAGTATTTT
TRBJ2-7,TRBD2,TRBV5-1,.,CASSSFYSGRTYEQYF,TGCGCCAGCAGCTCATTTTATAGCGGGAGAACCTACGAGCAGTACTTC
TRBJ1-6,TRBD1,TRBV3-1/TRBV3-2,.,CASSQRTGGNSPLHF,TGTGCCAGCAGCCAAAGGACAGGGGGCAATTCACCCCTCCACTTT
TRBJ2-3,TRBD2,TRBV7-2,.,CASSFYRTSGGFAQYF,TGTGCCAGCAGCTTTTACCGGACTAGCGGGGGGTTCGCGCAGTATTTT
TRBJ2-1,.,TRBV30,.,CAWSPGSSYNEQFF,TGTGCCTGGAGTCCGGGGAGCTCCTACAATGAGCAGTTCTTC
TRBJ2-7,TRBD1,TRBV30,.,CAWKNRQGSYEQYF,TGTGCCTGGAAGAATCGACAGGGTTCGTATGAGCAGTACTTC
TRBJ2-3,TRBD2,TRBV7-9,.,CASSHWGGVGTDTQYF,TGTGCCAGCAGCCACTGGGGGGGGGTCGGCACAGATACGCAGTATTTT
TRBJ1-3,.,TRBV6-6,.,CASSYSIGVGNTIYF,TGTGCCAGCAGTTACTCGATCGGTGTGGGAAACACCATATATTTT
TRBJ1-5,.,TRBV18,.,CASSPGRDTIWSQHF,TGTGCCAGCTCACCAGGAAGGGACACCATTTGGTCCCAGCATTTT
TRBJ1-1,TRBD1,TRBV5-4,.,CASSLDRGQAGPEAFF,TGTGCCAGCAGCTTGGACAGGGGGCAAGCAGGTCCTGAAGCTTTCTTT
TRBJ2-1,.,TRBV7-2,.,CASSLAGATYNEQFF,TGTGCCAGCAGCTTAGCGGGGGCCACCTACAATGAGCAGTTCTTC
TRBJ1-1,TRBD1,TRBV2,.,CASLRQGEGAFF,TGTGCCAGCCTAAGACAGGGTGAGGGTGCTTTCTTT
TRBJ1-1,.,TRBV4-3,once,CASSQAGVHTEAFF,TGCGCCAGCAGCCAAGCGGGAGTACACACTGAAGCTTTCTTT